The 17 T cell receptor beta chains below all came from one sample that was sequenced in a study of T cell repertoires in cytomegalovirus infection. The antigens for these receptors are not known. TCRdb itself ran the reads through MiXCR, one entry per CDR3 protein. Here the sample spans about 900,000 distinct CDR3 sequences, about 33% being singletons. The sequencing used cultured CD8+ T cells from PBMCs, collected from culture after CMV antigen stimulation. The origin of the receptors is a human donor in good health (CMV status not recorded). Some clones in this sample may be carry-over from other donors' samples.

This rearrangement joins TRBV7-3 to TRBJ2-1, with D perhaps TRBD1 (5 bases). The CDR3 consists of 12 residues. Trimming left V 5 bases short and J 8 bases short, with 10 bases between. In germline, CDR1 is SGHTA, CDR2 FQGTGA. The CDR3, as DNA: TGTGCCAGCAGCGACGTGGGGCATGAGCAGTTCTTC. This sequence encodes CASSDVGHEQFF.

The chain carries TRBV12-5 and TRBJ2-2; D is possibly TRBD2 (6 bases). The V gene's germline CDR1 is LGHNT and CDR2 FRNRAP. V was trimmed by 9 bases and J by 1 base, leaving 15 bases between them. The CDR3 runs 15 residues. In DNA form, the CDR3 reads TGTGCTAGCCCGGGTTGGGGGGAGAACACCGGGGAGCTGTTTTTT. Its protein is CASPGWGENTGELFF.

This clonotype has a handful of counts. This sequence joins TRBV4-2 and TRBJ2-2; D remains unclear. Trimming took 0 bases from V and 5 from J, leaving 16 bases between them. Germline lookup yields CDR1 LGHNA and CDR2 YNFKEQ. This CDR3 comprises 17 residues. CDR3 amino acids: CASSQDHSASETGELFF. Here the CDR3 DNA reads TGTGCCAGCAGCCAAGATCATTCTGCCTCAGAGACCGGGGAGCTGTTTTTT.

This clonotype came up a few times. The CDR3 coding sequence is TGTGCCACCAGTGATCCCTTGGACACGGCGAACACCGGGGAGCTGTTTTTT. The encoded protein is CATSDPLDTANTGELFF. V and J are TRBV24-1 and TRBJ2-2; maybe TRBD1 (5 bases). The V gene's germline CDR1 is KGHDR and CDR2 SFDVKD. The CDR3 spans 17 residues. With 3 bases removed from V and 0 bases from J, the gap between germline ends came to 13 bases.

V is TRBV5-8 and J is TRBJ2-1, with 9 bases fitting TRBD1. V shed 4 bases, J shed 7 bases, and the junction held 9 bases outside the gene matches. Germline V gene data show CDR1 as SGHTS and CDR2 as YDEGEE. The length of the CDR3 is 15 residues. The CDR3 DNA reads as TGTGCCAGCAGCACACGGACAGGGGACGAGAATGAGCAGTTCTTC. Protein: CASSTRTGDENEQFF. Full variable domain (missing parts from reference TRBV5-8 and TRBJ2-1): EAGVTQSPTHLIKTRGQQATLRCSPISGHTSVYWYQQALGLGLQFLLWYDEGEERNRGNFPPRFSGRQFPNYSSELNVNALELEDSALYLCASSTRTGDENEQFFGPGTRLTVL.

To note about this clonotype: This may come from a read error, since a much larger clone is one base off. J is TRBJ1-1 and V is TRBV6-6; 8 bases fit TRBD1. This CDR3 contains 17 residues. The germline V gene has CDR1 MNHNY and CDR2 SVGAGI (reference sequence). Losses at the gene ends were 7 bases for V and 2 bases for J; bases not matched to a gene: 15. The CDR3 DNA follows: TGTGCCAGCACTTTCCCCCGGCGACAGGGGACAAACACTGAAGCTTTCTTT. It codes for CASTFPRRQGTNTEAFF.

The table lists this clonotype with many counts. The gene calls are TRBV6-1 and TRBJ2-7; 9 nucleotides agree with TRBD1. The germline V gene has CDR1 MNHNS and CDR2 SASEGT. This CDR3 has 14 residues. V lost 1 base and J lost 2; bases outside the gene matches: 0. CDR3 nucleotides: TGTGCCAGCAGTGAAGACAGGGGGCCCTACGAGCAGTACTTC. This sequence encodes CASSEDRGPYEQYF.

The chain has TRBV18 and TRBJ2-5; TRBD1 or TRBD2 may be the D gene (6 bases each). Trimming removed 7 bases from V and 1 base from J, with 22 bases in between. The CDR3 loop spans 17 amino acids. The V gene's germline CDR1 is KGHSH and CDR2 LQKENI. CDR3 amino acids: CASCFDRGTIFQETQYF. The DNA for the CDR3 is TGTGCCAGCTGCTTCGACCGGGGGACAATCTTCCAAGAGACCCAGTACTTC.

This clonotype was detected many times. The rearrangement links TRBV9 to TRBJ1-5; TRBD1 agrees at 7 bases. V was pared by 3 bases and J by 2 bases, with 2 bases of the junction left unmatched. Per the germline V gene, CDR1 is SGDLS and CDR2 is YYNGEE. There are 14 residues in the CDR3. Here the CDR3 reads CASSATGGNQPQHF. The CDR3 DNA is TGTGCCAGCAGCGCTACAGGGGGCAATCAGCCCCAGCATTTT.

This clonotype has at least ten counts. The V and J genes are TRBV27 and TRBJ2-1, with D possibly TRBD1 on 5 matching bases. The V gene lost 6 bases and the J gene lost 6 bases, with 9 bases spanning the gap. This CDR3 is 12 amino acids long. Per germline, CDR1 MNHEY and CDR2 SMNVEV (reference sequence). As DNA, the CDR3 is TGTGCCAGCAGCGTCCAGGGCAATGAGCAGTTCTTC. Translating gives CASSVQGNEQFF.

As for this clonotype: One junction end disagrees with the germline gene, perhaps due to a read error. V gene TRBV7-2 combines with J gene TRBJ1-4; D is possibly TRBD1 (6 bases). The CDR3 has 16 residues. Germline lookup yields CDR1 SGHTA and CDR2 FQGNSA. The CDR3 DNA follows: TGTGCCAGCAGCTTAGGTTTTGAGGGGGGCTGGGAAAAACTGTCTTTT. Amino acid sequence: CASSLGFEGGWEKLSF.

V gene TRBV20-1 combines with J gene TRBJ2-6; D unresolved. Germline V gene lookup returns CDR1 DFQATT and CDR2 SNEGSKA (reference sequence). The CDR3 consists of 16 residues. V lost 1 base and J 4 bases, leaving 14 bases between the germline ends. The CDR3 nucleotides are TGCAGTGCTAGAGTGGCAGGCACCTCCGGGGCCAACGTCCTGACTTTC. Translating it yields CSARVAGTSGANVLTF.

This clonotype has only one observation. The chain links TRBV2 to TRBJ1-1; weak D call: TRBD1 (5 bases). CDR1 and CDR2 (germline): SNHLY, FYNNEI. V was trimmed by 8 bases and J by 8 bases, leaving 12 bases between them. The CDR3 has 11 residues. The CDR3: CASGIRTEAFF. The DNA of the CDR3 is TGTGCCAGCGGGATCCGGACAGAAGCTTTCTTT.

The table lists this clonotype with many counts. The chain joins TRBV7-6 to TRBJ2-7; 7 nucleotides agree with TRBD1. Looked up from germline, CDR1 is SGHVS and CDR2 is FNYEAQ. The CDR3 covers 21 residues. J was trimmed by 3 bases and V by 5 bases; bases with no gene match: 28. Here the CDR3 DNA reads TGTGCCAGCAGCCAAAGGAATCCGACAGGGTCTCGAACACGCCCTCTCTACGAGCAGTACTTC. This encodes CASSQRNPTGSRTRPLYEQYF.

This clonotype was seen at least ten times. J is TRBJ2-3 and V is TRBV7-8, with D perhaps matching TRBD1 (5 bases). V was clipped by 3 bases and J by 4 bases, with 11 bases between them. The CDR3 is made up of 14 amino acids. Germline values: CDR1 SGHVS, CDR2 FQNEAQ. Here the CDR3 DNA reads TGTGCCAGCAGCTTCCGGCAGGGTCCAGATACGCAGTATTTT. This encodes CASSFRQGPDTQYF. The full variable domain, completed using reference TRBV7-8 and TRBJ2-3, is GAGVSQSPRYKVAKRGQDVALRCDPISGHVSLFWYQQALGQGPEFLTYFQNEAQLDKSGLPSDRFFAERPEGSVSTLKIQRTQQEDSAVYLCASSFRQGPDTQYFGPGTRLTVL.

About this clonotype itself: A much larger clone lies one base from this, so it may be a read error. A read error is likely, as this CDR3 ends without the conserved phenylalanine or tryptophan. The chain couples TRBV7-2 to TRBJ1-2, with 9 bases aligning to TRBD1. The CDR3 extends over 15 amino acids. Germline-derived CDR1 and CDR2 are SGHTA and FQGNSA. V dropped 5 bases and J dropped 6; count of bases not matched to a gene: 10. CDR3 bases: TGTGCCAGCAGCCCTACCTACAGGGGGCGGAATGGCTACACCGTC. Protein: CASSPTYRGRNGYTV.

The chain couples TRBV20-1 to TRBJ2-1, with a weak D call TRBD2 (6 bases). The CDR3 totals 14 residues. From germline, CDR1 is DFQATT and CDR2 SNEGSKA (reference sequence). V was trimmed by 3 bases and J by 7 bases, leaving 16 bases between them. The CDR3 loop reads CSARRLAWDNEQFF. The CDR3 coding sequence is TGCAGTGCTAGGCGCCTAGCGTGGGATAATGAGCAGTTCTTC.